The rows below give T cell receptor beta chains drawn from one sample of a study of shared clonotypes between healthy human individuals. Profiled with immunoSEQ multiplex PCR; TCRdb holds only in-frame clones, not every one. This sample has roughly 1,500,000 clones, with 98% to 99% found just once. The sequenced material came from naive CD4+ T cells sorted from blood. The receptor source for this set is a young man in good health. Both conserved end residues are part of each CDR3. Fields, in order: clone size, J gene, D gene, V gene, CDR3 protein, CDR3 DNA. The D gene is left open where the match is weak. Clone size is stated in some rows and not others, as once, few, many or a class when expanded.

clone_size: -; j_call: TRBJ1-3; d_call: TRBD1; v_call: TRBV7-8; cdr3_aa: CASSPGQGLGSGNTIYF; cdr3_nt: TGTGCCAGCAGCCCCGGACAGGGTTTGGGATCTGGAAACACCATATATTTT
clone_size: -; j_call: TRBJ1-2; d_call: -; v_call: TRBV5-1; cdr3_aa: CASSPAGNYGYTF; cdr3_nt: TGCGCCAGCAGCCCGGCTGGTAACTATGGCTACACCTTC
clone_size: -; j_call: TRBJ2-1; d_call: -; v_call: TRBV21-1; cdr3_aa: CASSIPGRANEQFF; cdr3_nt: TGTGCCAGCAGCATCCCCGGCAGGGCGAATGAGCAGTTCTTC
clone_size: -; j_call: TRBJ1-1; d_call: TRBD1; v_call: TRBV28; cdr3_aa: CASGGTVNTEAFF; cdr3_nt: TGTGCCAGCGGCGGGACAGTGAACACTGAAGCTTTCTTT
clone_size: -; j_call: TRBJ1-5; d_call: -; v_call: TRBV7-2; cdr3_aa: CASSLSTVQPQHF; cdr3_nt: TGTGCCAGCAGCTTAAGTACAGTTCAGCCCCAGCATTTT
clone_size: once; j_call: TRBJ2-7; d_call: -; v_call: TRBV30; cdr3_aa: CALVRGSGYEQYF; cdr3_nt: TGTGCGTTGGTACGGGGTTCGGGCTACGAGCAGTACTTC
clone_size: once; j_call: TRBJ2-7; d_call: -; v_call: TRBV28; cdr3_aa: CASRPDRYEQYF; cdr3_nt: TGTGCCAGCAGGCCGGACCGTTACGAGCAGTACTTC
clone_size: -; j_call: TRBJ2-3; d_call: -; v_call: TRBV29-1; cdr3_aa: CSVGIGFTDTQYF; cdr3_nt: TGCAGCGTTGGGATCGGTTTCACAGATACGCAGTATTTT
clone_size: once; j_call: TRBJ1-2; d_call: -; v_call: TRBV6-6; cdr3_aa: CASSYGSDLYRYTF; cdr3_nt: TGTGCCAGCAGTTACGGGTCAGACCTCTATCGCTACACCTTC
clone_size: -; j_call: TRBJ2-6; d_call: TRBD2; v_call: TRBV6-6; cdr3_aa: CASNGGSGANVLTF; cdr3_nt: TGTGCCAGCAACGGGGGGTCTGGGGCCAACGTCCTGACTTTC
clone_size: -; j_call: TRBJ2-3; d_call: -; v_call: TRBV9; cdr3_aa: CASSVEGPDTQYF; cdr3_nt: TGTGCCAGCAGCGTAGAGGGGCCGGATACGCAGTATTTT
clone_size: -; j_call: TRBJ2-5; d_call: TRBD2; v_call: TRBV10-1; cdr3_aa: CASSARTSSGETQYF; cdr3_nt: TGCGCCAGCAGTGCTCGGACTAGCTCGGGGGAGACCCAGTACTTC
clone_size: -; j_call: TRBJ1-2; d_call: TRBD1; v_call: TRBV18; cdr3_aa: CASSPPQGGTVPYGYTF; cdr3_nt: TGTGCCAGCTCACCACCCCAAGGTGGGACAGTGCCCTATGGCTACACCTTC
clone_size: -; j_call: TRBJ1-3; d_call: -; v_call: TRBV6-5; cdr3_aa: CASSYRTATRNTIYF; cdr3_nt: TGTGCCAGCAGTTACCGGACAGCGACAAGAAACACCATATATTTT
clone_size: -; j_call: TRBJ2-1; d_call: -; v_call: TRBV19; cdr3_aa: CASSTIASSYNEQFF; cdr3_nt: TGTGCCAGTAGTACGATAGCGAGCTCCTACAATGAGCAGTTCTTC
clone_size: -; j_call: TRBJ1-4; d_call: -; v_call: TRBV2; cdr3_aa: CASSRNRNEKLFF; cdr3_nt: TGTGCCAGCAGTCGGAACCGGAATGAAAAACTGTTTTTT
clone_size: once; j_call: TRBJ2-5; d_call: -; v_call: TRBV7-9; cdr3_aa: CASSLGRHRQETQYF; cdr3_nt: TGTGCCAGCAGCTTAGGTAGGCACAGACAAGAGACCCAGTACTTC
clone_size: -; j_call: TRBJ1-2; d_call: -; v_call: TRBV28; cdr3_aa: CASSLPSYGYTF; cdr3_nt: TGTGCCAGCAGCCTCCCATCATATGGCTACACCTTC
clone_size: -; j_call: TRBJ2-2; d_call: -; v_call: TRBV15; cdr3_aa: CATSRGRVTGELFF; cdr3_nt: TGTGCCACCAGCAGAGGCAGGGTCACCGGGGAGCTGTTTTTT
clone_size: -; j_call: TRBJ2-7; d_call: -; v_call: TRBV30; cdr3_aa: CAWSVKQRSQYF; cdr3_nt: TGTGCCTGGAGTGTAAAACAGAGGAGTCAGTACTTC